One TCR beta chain is described in this entry. This clone has just a few counts. Its antigen is unknown. Base qualities are missing; no much larger clone stands one base away. This entry is derived from a study of memory CD4+ T cells and cytomegalovirus serostatus (dated by TCRdb to between 2018 and 2021). About the full investigation: The roughly 35 healthy Belgian adults in the cohort included 9 who were CMV seropositive and approximately 25 who were CMV seronegative. CD4+ memory TCRbeta repertoires of a Belgian cohort with known cytomegalovirus serostatus were sequenced in order to replicate a published TCR-based CMV serostatus classifier. General study outcomes and caveats: Only CD4+CD45RO+ memory cells were sequenced, unlike the original study, which covered naive and memory CD4+ and CD8+ populations. Results were interpreted as suggesting that the CMV-associated TCR signature is largely present in the CD4+ memory repertoire. For CMV serostatus prediction, a median bootstrapped AUC of about 0.96 was reached with the original framework, and a median bootstrapped AUC of around 0.89 was reached with a US-trained random forest. The original-framework classifier achieved a median bootstrapped AUC of almost 0.97 with a 95% CI of 0.76-1.00 on the Belgian cohort. Among the 150 to 200 previously reported CMV-associated TCRbeta sequences, roughly 68 showed up in the CD4+ memory repertoires, with each one found in between one and five individuals.

CDR1 and CDR2 (LNHDA, SQIVND) derive from the germline V gene (reference sequence). Inclusive of the bounding cysteine and phenylalanine, the CDR3 is 15 residues long. Of the read, only the CDR3 DNA is kept; its 45 bases are in frame from base 1. V is pared back by 6 bases and J by 5 bases, with 19 bases lying between the germline termini. Single viable CD3+CD4+CD8-CD45RO+ cells were sorted as memory CD4+ T cells on a FACSAria II. To determine CMV serostatus, a Roche Elecsys assay was used that detects serum IgG against CMV pp150, pp28, p38 and p52. After the samples were thawed, total CD4+ T cells were enriched through positive selection using CD4 magnetic microbeads. Samples originated from another study that specifically interrogated the CD4+ T cell memory repertoire. Following standard operating procedures, peripheral blood mononuclear cells were isolated and cryopreserved, while serum was kept at -80 degrees C. The staining relied on CD3-PerCP (BW264/56), CD4-APC (RPA-T4), CD45RO-PE (UCHT1) and CD8-Pacific Orange (3B5) antibodies, and Sytox blue was used to exclude non-viable cells.

Genomic DNA was extracted from sorted cells with the Quick-DNA Microprep Kit. Amplification of TCRbeta DNA was done with the immunoSEQ hsTCRbeta kit, following the protocol from the manufacturer. An Illumina MiSeq instrument was used to sequence the TCRbeta libraries. Regarding the original processing steps: Removing out-of-frame sequences left approximately 2,000,000 distinct TCRbeta sequences, an average of about 67,000 per individual. Each individual was scored using the number of around 150 previously reported CMV-associated TCRbeta sequences that the individual carried and the total number of productive distinct TCRbeta sequences. A beta-binomial model was reimplemented in Python, and random forests from scikit-learn, run with default parameters, were trained on data from the US cohort. Classifier performance on the Belgian cohort was summarized as median AUC with percentile confidence intervals calculated over 10,000 bootstrap iterations. The clones in this table, taken by TCRdb from immuneACCESS, are in-frame only. Not every clone is retained; where verified, under half of the shortfall comes from an unresolved V gene, and the cause of the rest is unknown. V and J calls plus clone size are reproduced from that table; the DNA served to infer D and trimming. Present in this sample are about 41,000 clones, about four fifths of which were seen just once. 0.79% of the sample goes to the ten largest clones.

Sequencing was performed on memory CD4+ T cells from blood. This sequence uses TRBV19 and TRBJ2-5; the D call is tentative, TRBD1 or TRBD2, as each matches 5 bases. The receptor's source is an adult in good health and CMV-seronegative. The CDR3 amino acid sequence is: CASSEGSSLRETQYF. The base sequence is TGTGCCAGTAGCGAGGGGAGCTCCCTCCGGGAGACCCAGTACTTC.